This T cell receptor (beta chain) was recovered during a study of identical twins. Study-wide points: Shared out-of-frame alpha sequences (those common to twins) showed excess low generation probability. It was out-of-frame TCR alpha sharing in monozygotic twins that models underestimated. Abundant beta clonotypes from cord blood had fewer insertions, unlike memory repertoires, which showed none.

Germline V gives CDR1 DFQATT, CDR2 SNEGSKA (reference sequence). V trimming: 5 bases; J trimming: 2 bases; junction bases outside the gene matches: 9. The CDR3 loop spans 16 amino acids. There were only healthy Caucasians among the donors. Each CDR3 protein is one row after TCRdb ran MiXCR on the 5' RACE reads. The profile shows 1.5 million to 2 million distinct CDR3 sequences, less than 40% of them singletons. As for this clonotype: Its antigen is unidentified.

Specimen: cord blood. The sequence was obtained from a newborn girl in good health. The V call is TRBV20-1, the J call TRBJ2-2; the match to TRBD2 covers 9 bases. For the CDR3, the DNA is TGCAGTGCTCCATTGGTAGCGGGGGCTAACACCGGGGAGCTGTTTTTT. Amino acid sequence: CSAPLVAGANTGELFF.